What follows are 2 T cell receptor beta chains derived from one specimen sequenced in a study of response to subunit inactivated influenza vaccine. TCRdb reanalysed the RT-PCR reads using MiXCR and keeps one entry per CDR3 protein. The repertoire holds 450,000 to 550,000 distinct CDR3 sequences, around 25% seen once, with approximately 2% in the top ten. Material: CD4+ T cells sorted from PBMCs, obtained roughly 5 days after vaccination. The source of these receptors is a middle-aged man who received an inactivated influenza vaccine.

The CDR3 region has the DNA TGTGCCACCAGCGGACTCGAATCTGGCTACACCTTC. Translating it yields CATSGLESGYTF. The chain recombines TRBV24-1 with TRBJ1-2; no clear D gene. CDR1 and CDR2 (germline): KGHDR, SFDVKD. This CDR3 comprises 12 residues. V dropped 7 bases and J dropped 7 bases, with 12 bases sitting between them.

This clonotype showed up just a few times. J is TRBJ2-2 and V is TRBV12-3 or TRBV12-4; the match to TRBD2 covers 12 bases. Germline trimming cut 6 bases from V and 0 bases from J; bases unmatched to any gene: 5. The CDR3 extends over 17 amino acids. CDR3 protein: CASRKLAGGTNTGELFF. The CDR3 DNA reads TGTGCCAGCAGAAAACTAGCGGGAGGTACGAACACCGGGGAGCTGTTTTTT.